A single sample gave rise to the 20 T cell receptor beta chains below, sequenced in a study of shared clonotypes between healthy human individuals. Sequencing was performed with immunoSEQ multiplex PCR; in TCRdb, only in-frame clones are kept and a portion is missing. The sample includes about 1.5 million clones, approximately 98% of them seen just once. The material sequenced was naive CD4+ T cells sorted from blood. Subset noted: CD45RA+ positively selected. The receptor set was obtained from a young man in good health.

The genes are TRBV7-2 and TRBJ2-3, with D uncertain. Trimming took off 4 bases at V and 3 bases at J, with 11 bases between the two ends. The CDR3 runs 14 residues. Germline CDR1 SGHTA, CDR2 FQGNSA. Here the CDR3 reads CASSSHPRTDTQYF. The CDR3 DNA sequence: TGTGCCAGCAGCTCCCACCCCAGGACAGATACGCAGTATTTT. Together with reference TRBV7-2 and TRBJ2-3, the CDR3 gives the full variable domain: GAGVSQSPSNKVTEKGKDVELRCDPISGHTALYWYRQSLGQGLEFLIYFQGNSAPDKSGLPSDRFSAERTGGSVSTLTIQRTQQEDSAVYLCASSSHPRTDTQYFGPGTRLTVL.

The rearrangement joins TRBV2 to TRBJ2-7; D not resolved. There are 12 residues in the CDR3. Germline CDR1 is SNHLY and CDR2 is FYNNEI. V dropped 7 bases and J dropped 0 bases, with 7 bases sitting between them. CDR3 nucleotides: TGTGCCAGCAAAATGAGCTCCTACGAGCAGTACTTC. Protein sequence: CASKMSSYEQYF.

In the case of this clone: Other nucleotide sequences from this sample produce the same CDR3. The CDR3 DNA reads TGCGCCAGCAACCCCGCGGGGCAAGAGACCCAGTACTTC. This codes for CASNPAGQETQYF. The rearrangement uses TRBV5-1 and TRBJ2-5; D might be TRBD2 (6 bases). Germline V gives CDR1 SGHRS, CDR2 YFSETQ. V lost 6 bases, J lost 2 bases, and 11 bases lay in between. The CDR3 loop spans 13 amino acids.

CDR3: CASSLLAVPGEQYF. CDR3 sequence (DNA): TGCGCCAGCAGCTTACTAGCGGTCCCCGGGGAGCAGTACTTC. The V call is TRBV5-1, the J call TRBJ2-7; 8 bases agree with TRBD2. With 2 bases clipped from V and 7 bases from J, the junction kept 8 bases outside the gene matches. CDR1 is SGHRS, CDR2 YFSETQ, per germline. The CDR3 is 14 amino acids.

The chain combines TRBV14 with TRBJ2-5; 7 nucleotides line up with TRBD2. V shed 3 bases and J 5 bases; nucleotides not matched to a gene: 3. Germline loops: CDR1 SGHDN, CDR2 FVKESK. There are 13 residues in the CDR3. The CDR3 is CASSQGGLETQYF. The CDR3, as DNA: TGTGCCAGCAGCCAGGGAGGGCTGGAGACCCAGTACTTC.

The chain links TRBV11-1 to TRBJ2-1; the D gene is possibly TRBD1 (7 bases). The CDR3 has 16 residues. V shed 1 base and J shed 6 bases, with 16 bases lying between them. Germline-derived CDR1 and CDR2 are SGHAT and FQDESV (reference sequence). The CDR3 sequence is CASSLVGQGGSNEQFF. CDR3 DNA: TGTGCCAGCAGCTTAGTGGGGCAGGGGGGTAGCAATGAGCAGTTCTTC.

The V and J genes are TRBV7-9 and TRBJ2-5; 13 bases align to TRBD2. The V gene's germline CDR1 is SEHNR and CDR2 FQNEAQ (reference sequence). V gave up 0 bases and J gave up 6 bases; unmatched junction bases: 4. This CDR3 is 16 amino acids long. As DNA, the CDR3 is TGTGCCAGCAGCTTAGCACTAGCGGGAGGGCTACAGACCCAGTACTTC. Amino acids: CASSLALAGGLQTQYF. Complete variable domain (other parts from reference TRBV7-9 and TRBJ2-5): DTGVSQNPRHKITKRGQNVTFRCDPISEHNRLYWYRQTLGQGPEFLTYFQNEAQLEKSRLLSDRFSAERPKGSFSTLEIQRTEQGDSAMYLCASSLALAGGLQTQYFGPGTRLLVL.

The chain uses TRBV7-2 and TRBJ2-1; TRBD2 aligns across 15 bases. The junction had 2 bases not matched to a gene; V was cut back by 4 bases and J by 1 base. The CDR3 has 17 residues. Looked up from germline, CDR1 is SGHTA and CDR2 is FQGNSA. CDR3 sequence: CASSWGLAGGSYNEQFF. DNA of the CDR3: TGTGCCAGCAGCTGGGGACTAGCGGGAGGATCCTACAATGAGCAGTTCTTC.

This chain joins TRBV5-1 and TRBJ1-2, with TRBD1 matching over 10 bases. Germline loops: CDR1 SGHRS, CDR2 YFSETQ. The CDR3 loop spans 14 amino acids. V gave up 4 bases and J gave up 3 bases; unmatched junction bases: 3. CDR3 amino acids: CASSIGQGDYGYTF. The CDR3 nucleotides are TGCGCCAGCAGCATCGGACAGGGGGACTATGGCTACACCTTC.

The chain links TRBV10-2 to TRBJ1-2, with TRBD1 identical over 9 bases. The CDR3 runs 14 residues. The ends lost 6 bases at V and 5 bases at J; junction bases unmatched: 7. Per the germline V gene, CDR1 is WSHSY and CDR2 is SAAADI. Here the CDR3 reads CASRQDRGGYGYTF. In nucleotides, the CDR3 is TGCGCCAGCAGACAGGACAGGGGAGGGTATGGCTACACCTTC.

The chain recombines TRBV21-1 with TRBJ1-1. TRBV21-1 is tagged as a pseudogene. CDR3 size: 12 residues. CDR3 nucleotides: TGTGCCAGCAGCAACTCGGGGACTGAAGCTTTCTTT. It encodes CASSNSGTEAFF.

This sequence joins TRBV18 and TRBJ2-2; TRBD2 might be the D (5 bases). CDR3 length equals 14 residues. V was trimmed by 8 bases and J by 1 base, leaving 11 bases between them. Germline V gene sequence: CDR1 KGHSH, CDR2 LQKENI. Written as DNA, the CDR3 is TGTGCCAGCCTCGCGGAGGTGAACACCGGGGAGCTGTTTTTT. As protein: CASLAEVNTGELFF. Supplemented by reference TRBV18 and TRBJ2-2, the full variable domain reads NAGVMQNPRHLVRRRGQEARLRCSPMKGHSHVYWYRQLPEEGLKFMVYLQKENIIDESGMPKERFSAEFPKEGPSILRIQQVVRGDSAAYFCASLAEVNTGELFFGEGSRLTVL.

V is TRBV11-2 and J is TRBJ2-1, with D possibly being TRBD1 (5 bases). Trimming took off 3 bases at V and 5 bases at J, with 8 bases between the two ends. The CDR3 has 13 residues. Germline-derived CDR1 and CDR2 are SGHAT and FQNNGV. CDR3 coding DNA: TGTGCCAGCAGCTTGGTCAGGGACAATGAGCAGTTCTTC. Translating it yields CASSLVRDNEQFF.

V and J are TRBV11-2 and TRBJ2-1, with 7 bases aligning to TRBD1. The CDR3 extends over 13 amino acids. V trimming: 4 bases; J trimming: 8 bases; junction bases outside the gene matches: 5. Germline values: CDR1 SGHAT, CDR2 FQNNGV. The CDR3 region has the DNA TGTGCCAGCAGCTATACAGGGGTCCATGAGCAGTTCTTC. This codes for CASSYTGVHEQFF.

Notes on this clone: The same CDR3 arises from other DNA sequences in this sample as well. The chain has TRBV7-2 and TRBJ2-7, with 7 nucleotides matching TRBD1. Trimming cost V 5 bases and J 0 bases; bases outside gene matches: 4. This CDR3 spans 14 amino acids. Germline V lookup: CDR1 SGHTA, CDR2 FQGNSA. The DNA for the CDR3 is TGTGCCAGCAGCCCGAGACAGGGCTCCTACGAGCAGTACTTC. Encoded protein: CASSPRQGSYEQYF.

The chain is built from TRBV6-1 and TRBJ1-5, with a weak D call TRBD1 (6 bases). CDR3 length: 14 residues. Germline assignment: CDR1 MNHNS and CDR2 SASEGT. V lost 2 bases and J 5 bases, leaving 10 bases between the germline ends. The CDR3 region has the DNA TGTGCCAGCAGTGAACGGGACACGTATCAGCCCCAGCATTTT. Encoded protein: CASSERDTYQPQHF.

The sample holds one count of this clone. The chain combines TRBV1 with TRBJ2-7; TRBD2 reflects the table's D call only, with no check against the DNA. TRBV1 is labeled a pseudogene. The CDR3 runs to 22 residues. The CDR3 here is CTSSQKTGRGTSGPGFSYEQYF. CDR3 nucleotides: TGCACCAGCAGCCAGAAGACGGGTAGGGGGACTAGCGGGCCGGGATTCTCCTACGAGCAGTACTTC.

This chain joins TRBV27 and TRBJ2-3, with TRBD2 identical over 7 bases. V gave up 3 bases and J gave up 0 bases; unmatched junction bases: 9. The CDR3 loop spans 17 amino acids. Per germline, CDR1 MNHEY and CDR2 SMNVEV (reference sequence). The CDR3 DNA is TGTGCCAGCAGTTTTCTGACTTTAGCGGGCAGCACAGATACGCAGTATTTT. This translates into CASSFLTLAGSTDTQYF.

This chain links TRBV30 with TRBJ1-2; D is uncertain. Germline CDR1 and CDR2: GTSNPN and SVGIG (reference sequence). This CDR3 contains 11 residues. The ends were cut back, 0 bases at V and 8 bases at J, with 7 bases in the middle. The CDR3 DNA is TGTGCCTGGAGTGTACTTGTAGGCTACACCTTC. It codes for CAWSVLVGYTF.

As regards this clone: This sample includes further DNA sequences coding for the same CDR3. This chain connects TRBV2 to TRBJ1-1; no clear D gene. Trimming removed 6 bases from V and 2 bases from J, with 4 bases in between. Germline CDR1 and CDR2: SNHLY and FYNNEI. This CDR3 spans 11 amino acids. The CDR3 DNA follows: TGTGCCAGCAGCCTTAACACTGAAGCTTTCTTT. It specifies CASSLNTEAFF.